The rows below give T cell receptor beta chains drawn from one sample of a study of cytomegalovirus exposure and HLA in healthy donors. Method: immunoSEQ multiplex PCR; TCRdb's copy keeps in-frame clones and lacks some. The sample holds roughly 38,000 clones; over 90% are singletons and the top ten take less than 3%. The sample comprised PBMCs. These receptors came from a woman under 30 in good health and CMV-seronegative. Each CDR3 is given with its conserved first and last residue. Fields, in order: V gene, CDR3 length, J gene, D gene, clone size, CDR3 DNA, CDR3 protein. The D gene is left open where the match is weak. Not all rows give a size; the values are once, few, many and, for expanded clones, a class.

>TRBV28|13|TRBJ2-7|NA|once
TGTGCCAGCAGTTTAGTGGGGGCGGCCGAGCAGTACTTC
CASSLVGAAEQYF
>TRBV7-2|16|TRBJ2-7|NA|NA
TGTGCCAGCAGCTTAGCGCCGGCCGGGGGGCGAAGCGAGCAGTACTTC
CASSLAPAGGRSEQYF
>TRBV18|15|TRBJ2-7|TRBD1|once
TGTGCCAGCTCACCAGGGACAGGGCACTCCTACGAGCAGTACTTC
CASSPGTGHSYEQYF
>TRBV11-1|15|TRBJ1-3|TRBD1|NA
TGTGCCAGCAGCCCTGGGACAGGGTATGGAAACACCATATATTTT
CASSPGTGYGNTIYF
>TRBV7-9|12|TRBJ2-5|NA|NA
TGTGCCAGCAGCTTAGTGAGAGAGACCCAGTACTTC
CASSLVRETQYF
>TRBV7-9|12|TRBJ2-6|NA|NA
TGTGCCAGCAGCTTCTGGGCCAACGTCCTGACTTTC
CASSFWANVLTF
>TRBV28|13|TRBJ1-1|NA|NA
TGTGCCAGCAGTTTCAGGATAATAGCTGAAGCTTTCTTT
CASSFRIIAEAFF
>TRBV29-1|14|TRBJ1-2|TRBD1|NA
TGCAGCGTTGAGACCGGGACAGTTAACTATGGCTACACCTTC
CSVETGTVNYGYTF
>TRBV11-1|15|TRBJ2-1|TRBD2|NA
TGTGCCAGCAGCCCGGGGGGGCGTTCTAGTAATGAGCAGTTCTTC
CASSPGGRSSNEQFF
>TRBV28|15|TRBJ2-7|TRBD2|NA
TGTGCCAGCAGTTCCCGCCGACTAGCTCTCTACGAGCAGTACTTC
CASSSRRLALYEQYF
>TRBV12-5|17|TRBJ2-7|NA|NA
TGTGCTAGTGGTCCCCGGGACAAAGTTGATTTAGGACTCGAGCAGTACTTC
CASGPRDKVDLGLEQYF
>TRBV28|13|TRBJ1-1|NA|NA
TGTGCCAGCAGTCGACCGGCGGTCCCTGAAGCTTTCTTT
CASSRPAVPEAFF
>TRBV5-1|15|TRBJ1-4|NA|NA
TGCGCCAGCAGCTTAGGGAAGGGCCAGGGTGAAAAACTGTTTTTT
CASSLGKGQGEKLFF
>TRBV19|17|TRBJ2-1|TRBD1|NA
TGTGCCAGTAGACGCTCGGACAGGGGGTTACCCTACAATGAGCAGTTCTTC
CASRRSDRGLPYNEQFF
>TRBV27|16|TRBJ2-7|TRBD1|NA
TGTGCCAGCAGTAACCGCTGGGGACAGGCGACCTACGAGCAGTACTTC
CASSNRWGQATYEQYF
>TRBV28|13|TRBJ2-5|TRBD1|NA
TGTGCCAGCAGCACCGACAGGGGGGAGACCCAGTACTTC
CASSTDRGETQYF
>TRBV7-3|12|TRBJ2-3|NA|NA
TGTGCCAGCAGCCCTAGCACAGATACGCAGTATTTT
CASSPSTDTQYF
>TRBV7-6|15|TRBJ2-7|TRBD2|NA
TGTGCCAGCAGCTTTGGCTCAACTAGCGGGAACGAGCAGTACTTC
CASSFGSTSGNEQYF
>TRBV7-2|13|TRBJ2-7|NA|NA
TGTGCCAGCAGCTTCAGGGGATTGGACGAGCAGTACTTC
CASSFRGLDEQYF
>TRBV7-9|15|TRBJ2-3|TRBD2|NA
TGTGCCAGCAGCTTACCGGGACTAGCAACAGATACGCAGTATTTT
CASSLPGLATDTQYF
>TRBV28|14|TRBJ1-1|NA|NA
TGTGCCAGCAGTCTTCACGGACAGAACACTGAAGCTTTCTTT
CASSLHGQNTEAFF
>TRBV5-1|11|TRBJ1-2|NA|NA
TGCGCCAGCGGGTCTGGGCCGGGCTACACCTTC
CASGSGPGYTF
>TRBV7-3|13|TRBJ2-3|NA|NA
TGTGCCAGCAGCTTCTCCAGGGCAGATACGCAGTATTTT
CASSFSRADTQYF
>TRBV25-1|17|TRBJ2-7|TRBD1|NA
TGTGCCAGCAGTGTTTGGGGGACAGGGTCATTCGTCCACGAGCAGTACTTC
CASSVWGTGSFVHEQYF
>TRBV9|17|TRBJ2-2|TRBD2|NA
TGTGCCAGCAGCGTAGCAAGACTAGCGCCTAACACCGGGGAGCTGTTTTTT
CASSVARLAPNTGELFF
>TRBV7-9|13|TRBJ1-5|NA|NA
TGTTCCAGCAGCTCCCGGCAGGATGTTGTCCAGCATTTT
CSSSSRQDVVQHF
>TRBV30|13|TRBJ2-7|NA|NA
TGTGCCTGGACGTCCAGGGACTCCTACGAGCAGTACTTC
CAWTSRDSYEQYF
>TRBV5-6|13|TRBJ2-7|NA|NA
TGTGCCAGCAGCGCGGGACAGACCTACGAGCAGTACTTC
CASSAGQTYEQYF
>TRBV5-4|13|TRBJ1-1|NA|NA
TGTGCCAGCAGCTTCCGCGGAGCCAGTGAAGCTTTCTTT
CASSFRGASEAFF
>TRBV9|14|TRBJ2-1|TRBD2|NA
TGTGCCAGCAGCGGAGCGGGAGTAATCAATGAGCAGTTCTTC
CASSGAGVINEQFF
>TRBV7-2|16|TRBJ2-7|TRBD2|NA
TGTGCCAGCAGCTCGGGACTAGCGGGAGGGATGGGAGAGCAGTACTTC
CASSSGLAGGMGEQYF
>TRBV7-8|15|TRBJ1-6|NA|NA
TGTGCCAGCAGCTTAGAGGGCGGGAGATATTCACCCCTCCACTTT
CASSLEGGRYSPLHF
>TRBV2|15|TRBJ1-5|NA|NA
TGTGCCAGCAGTGCATGGACAAATAGCAATCAGCCCCAGCATTTT
CASSAWTNSNQPQHF
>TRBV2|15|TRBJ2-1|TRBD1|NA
TGTGCCAGGGGGCCGACAGGGGGATCCTACAATGAGCAGTTCTTC
CARGPTGGSYNEQFF
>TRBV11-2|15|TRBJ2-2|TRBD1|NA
TGTGCCAGCAGCGCCGGACAGGCGTACACCGGGGAGCTGTTTTTT
CASSAGQAYTGELFF